The clone carrying this T cell receptor beta chain showed up just a few times. This entry comes from a study of blood T cell repertoires in COVID-19. Study details: Spain, Italy and the United States supplied samples that represented acute and convalescent COVID-19. Sources were T cells, B-cell-depleted T cells, or PBMCs; the material itself was cDNA or gDNA.

This CDR3 has 12 residues. Trimming pared 3 bases from V and 8 bases from J, leaving 10 bases between. Germline CDR1 and CDR2: SGHDN and FVKESK. In the authors' workflow: Reference gene primer amplification gave estimated nucleated cell counts. TCRdb's copy holds only in-frame clones and misses some; the assay was immunoSEQ multiplex PCR. The DNA gave D and trimming, while V, J and clone size come from that table. The sample has a few hundred thousand clones, roughly 90% seen once; the top ten hold under 7.5%. The receptor comes from a young man who had recovered from COVID-19. This chain uses TRBV14 with TRBJ1-2; no definite D call. Sequenced sample: peripheral blood. CDR3 sequence: CASSHRSRGYTF. DNA for the CDR3: TGTGCCAGCAGCCACAGGTCGAGAGGCTACACCTTC.